The TCR beta chain described here comes from a study of T cells after yellow fever vaccination. There are a few counts of this clonotype. The CDR3 has 14 amino acids. The V end lost 0 bases, the J end lost 1 base, and 4 bases lay between the germline ends. Germline lookup yields CDR1 DFQATT and CDR2 SNEGSKA (reference sequence). Each CDR3 protein gets one entry after TCRdb re-called the 5' RACE reads with MiXCR. This sample carries a few hundred thousand distinct CDR3 sequences, under 9% of them seen once, and the ten largest clones take about 3.5%. This receptor was obtained from a man aged 18 to 30 who received the YFV17D yellow fever vaccine. The J gene is TRBJ2-6, the V gene TRBV20-1; D is unclear. Sequenced here: CD4+ T cells sorted from PBMCs, sampled 5 days after the yellow fever booster vaccination. The CDR3 reads CSARDFSGANVLTF. The CDR3 coding sequence is TGCAGTGCTAGAGATTTTTCTGGGGCCAACGTCCTGACTTTC.